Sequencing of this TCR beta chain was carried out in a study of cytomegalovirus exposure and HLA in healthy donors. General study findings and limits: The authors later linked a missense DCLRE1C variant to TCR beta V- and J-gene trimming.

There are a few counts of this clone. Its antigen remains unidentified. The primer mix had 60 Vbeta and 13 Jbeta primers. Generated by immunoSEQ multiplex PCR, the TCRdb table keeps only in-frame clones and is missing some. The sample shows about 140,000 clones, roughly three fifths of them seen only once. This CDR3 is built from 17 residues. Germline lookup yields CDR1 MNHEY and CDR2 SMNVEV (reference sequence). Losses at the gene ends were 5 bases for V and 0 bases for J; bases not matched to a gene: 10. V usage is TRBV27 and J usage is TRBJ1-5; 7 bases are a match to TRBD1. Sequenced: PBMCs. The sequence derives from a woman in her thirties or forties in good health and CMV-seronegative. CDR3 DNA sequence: TGTGCCAGCAGTCTTCGACAGGGACGATATAGCAATCAGCCCCAGCATTTT. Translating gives CASSLRQGRYSNQPQHF.